Shown below are 25 T cell receptor beta chains from a single sample sequenced in a study of CXCR3-negative and CXCR3-positive naive CD8 T cells. Broader study findings: More hydrophobic TRB CDR3s were found in CXCR3-positive naive cells than in CXCR3-negative naive cells.

No antigen is known for these receptors. All TRB cDNA libraries came from 5' RACE performed with UMI labels. TCRdb reprocessed the 5' RACE reads and stores each CDR3 protein as one record, lacking DNA. The sample spans under 150,000 distinct CDR3 sequences; the ten largest clones claim approximately 0.4%. Sequenced: naive CXCR3+ CD8+ T cells from blood. The subset was: CD45RO-CCR7+CD27+CD95- naive CD8+ T cells expressing CXCR3 (TNR3+). These receptor sequences come from a human donor in good health. Some clones in this sample may be carry-over from other donors' samples.

The chain has TRBV7-6 and TRBJ1-1; the D gene TCRdb calls, TRBD1, cannot be checked with no DNA. The CDR3 length is 15 residues. CDR1 is SGHVS, CDR2 FNYEAQ, per germline. CDR3 region: CASSFPQGGFTEAFF.

V gene TRBV6-5 combines with J gene TRBJ2-7; with no DNA, the TCRdb D assignment of TRBD1 cannot be verified. CDR3 length equals 16 residues. Per the germline V gene, CDR1 is MNHEY and CDR2 is SVGAGI. The CDR3 here is CASRQIQGTLSYEQYF.

This chain uses TRBV4-3 with TRBJ2-3; TCRdb proposes TRBD2, but this gene call is untestable without DNA. The CDR3 is made up of 17 amino acids. Germline V gives CDR1 LGHNA, CDR2 YSLEER. The CDR3 spells CASSQPQGTSLPDTQYF.

This chain uses TRBV9 with TRBJ2-1. The CDR3 runs to 13 residues. Germline values: CDR1 SGDLS, CDR2 YYNGEE. CDR3 sequence: CASSVVQSNEQFF.

J is TRBJ1-1 and V is TRBV14; there is no DNA to check the TCRdb D call of TRBD1. The CDR3 loop spans 15 amino acids. Looked up from germline, CDR1 is SGHDN and CDR2 is FVKESK. The CDR3 reads CASSQGDRGFTEAFF.

The chain joins TRBV5-1 to TRBJ1-1. Looked up from germline, CDR1 is SGHRS and CDR2 is YFSETQ. CDR3 length: 12 amino acids. The CDR3: CASKVGNTEAFF. Supplemented by reference TRBV5-1 and TRBJ1-1, the full variable domain reads KAGVTQTPRYLIKTRGQQVTLSCSPISGHRSVSWYQQTPGQGLQFLFEYFSETQRNKGNFPGRFSGRQFSNSRSEMNVSTLELGDSALYLCASKVGNTEAFFGQGTRLTVV.

This chain connects TRBV5-4 to TRBJ2-7; as DNA is missing, the TRBD2 call by TCRdb cannot be tested. Germline-derived CDR1 and CDR2 are SGHNT and YYREEE (reference sequence). The length of the CDR3 is 15 residues. This chain's CDR3 is CASSSGREVGYEQYF.

The genes are TRBV11-2 and TRBJ2-5; without DNA, the TCRdb call of TRBD2 cannot be checked. This CDR3 has 17 residues. The germline V gene encodes CDR1 SGHAT and CDR2 FQNNGV. The CDR3: CASSLNPAWLVQETQYF.

V usage is TRBV7-2 and J usage is TRBJ2-7; TCRdb reports TRBD2, a call that lacks DNA to check it against. CDR1 and CDR2 (germline): SGHTA, FQGNSA. The CDR3 is 14 residues long. CDR3 sequence: CASSLGTSVYEQYF.

V gene TRBV20-1 combines with J gene TRBJ2-2. This CDR3 region has 16 residues. CDR1 and CDR2 (germline): DFQATT, SNEGSKA (reference sequence). CDR3 amino acids: CSARDALAVFAGELFF.

This sequence joins TRBV4-1 and TRBJ2-7; lacking DNA, the TRBD2 call made by TCRdb goes unchecked. Germline loops: CDR1 MGHRA, CDR2 YSYEKL. CDR3 size: 14 residues. CDR3 sequence: CAGSPSHQTYEQYF.

This chain joins TRBV28 and TRBJ2-1; TCRdb's D call, TRBD2, is unchecked because there is no DNA. CDR1 and CDR2 from the germline V gene are MDHEN and SYDVKM. This CDR3 region has 16 residues. CDR3 amino acids: CASSPSGLADYNEQFF.

This sequence joins TRBV5-1 and TRBJ1-1. The germline V gene has CDR1 SGHRS and CDR2 YFSETQ. The CDR3 consists of 15 residues. The chain's CDR3 is CASSHGQRENTEAFF.

The chain is built from TRBV7-6 and TRBJ1-5; TCRdb lists TRBD1, though no DNA is available to test this call. Germline V gene data show CDR1 as SGHVS and CDR2 as FNYEAQ. The CDR3 consists of 15 residues. Here the CDR3 reads CASSFSGDGNQPQHF.

This chain links TRBV11-2 with TRBJ2-1; TCRdb indicates TRBD2, and absent DNA this call remains unverified. The CDR3 length is 14 residues. Germline assignment: CDR1 SGHAT and CDR2 FQNNGV. CDR3 amino acids: CASSLLAGGNEQFF.

The CDR3 spells CASSRYPLGSNEQFF. The V gene is TRBV5-6, the J gene TRBJ2-1; the TCRdb call, TRBD2, lacks DNA for checking. The CDR3 is 15 amino acids. Per germline, CDR1 SGHDT and CDR2 YYEEEE.

The chain employs TRBV6-4 and TRBJ2-7; the TRBD2 assignment by TCRdb is unverifiable without DNA. The CDR3 length is 16 residues. The germline gives CDR1 MRHNA, CDR2 SNTAGT. The CDR3 loop reads CASRTLLAGVSYEQYF.

V and J are TRBV4-3 and TRBJ2-3; the D call of TRBD2 rests on TCRdb alone, since no DNA is present to check it. Germline V gene sequence: CDR1 LGHNA, CDR2 YSLEER. The CDR3 spans 20 residues. The CDR3 sequence is CASSQDSIAGTDGATDTQYF.

The V gene is TRBV4-3, the J gene TRBJ1-2; TCRdb returns TRBD1, unconfirmable since there is no DNA. CDR3 length: 17 residues. Germline-derived CDR1 and CDR2 are LGHNA and YSLEER. CDR3 region: CASSQDPTGSRNYGYTF.

The V and J genes are TRBV20-1 and TRBJ1-4; no DNA is available, so the TRBD1 call from TCRdb remains unchecked. CDR1 is DFQATT and CDR2 is SNEGSKA in the germline V gene (reference sequence). The CDR3 is 15 residues long. The CDR3 is CSARGRGQLNEKLFF.

V is TRBV7-2 and J is TRBJ2-2; TCRdb proposes TRBD1, but this gene call is untestable without DNA. From germline, CDR1 is SGHTA and CDR2 FQGNSA. This CDR3 has 16 amino acids. This CDR3 is CASSLNEGGHFGELFF.

The chain has TRBV28 and TRBJ2-3; TCRdb reports TRBD2, a call that lacks DNA to check it against. CDR1 is MDHEN and CDR2 is SYDVKM in the germline V gene. The CDR3 spans 17 residues. CDR3: CASSLALSASSTDTQYF.

The rearrangement uses TRBV29-1 and TRBJ2-7; without DNA, the TCRdb call of TRBD2 cannot be checked. The length of the CDR3 is 13 residues. In germline, CDR1 is SQVTM, CDR2 ANQGSEA. The CDR3 region is CSVETGLAGEQYF.

The J gene is TRBJ1-1, the V gene TRBV6-1. This CDR3 comprises 14 residues. Germline V CDR1 and CDR2: MNHNS, SASEGT. The CDR3 here is CASSESGGNTEAFF.

The chain couples TRBV7-9 to TRBJ1-1. Germline values: CDR1 SEHNR, CDR2 FQNEAQ (reference sequence). This CDR3 region has 12 residues. CDR3 region: CASSLGFTEAFF.